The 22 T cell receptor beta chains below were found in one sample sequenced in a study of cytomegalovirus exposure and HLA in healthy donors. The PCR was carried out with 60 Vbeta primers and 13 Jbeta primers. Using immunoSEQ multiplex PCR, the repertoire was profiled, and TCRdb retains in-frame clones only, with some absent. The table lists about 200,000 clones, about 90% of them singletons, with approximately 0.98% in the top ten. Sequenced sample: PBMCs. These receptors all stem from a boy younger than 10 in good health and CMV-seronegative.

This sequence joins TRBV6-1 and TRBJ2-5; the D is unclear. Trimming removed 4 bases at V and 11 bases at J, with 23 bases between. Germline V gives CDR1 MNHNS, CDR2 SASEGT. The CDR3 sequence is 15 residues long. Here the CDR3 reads CASSGSANLRVAQYF. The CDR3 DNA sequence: TGTGCCAGCAGTGGGTCCGCTAACCTAAGAGTAGCACAGTACTTC.

CDR3 sequence: CASSPSQTRTGNEQFF. Written as DNA, the CDR3 is TGTGCCAGCAGCCCCTCCCAGACCCGAACGGGGAATGAGCAGTTCTTC. The rearrangement joins TRBV5-8 to TRBJ2-1; D might be TRBD2 (5 bases). The germline gives CDR1 SGHTS, CDR2 YDEGEE. The V end was cut by 4 bases, the J end by 7 bases, with 21 bases between. The CDR3 is made up of 16 amino acids.

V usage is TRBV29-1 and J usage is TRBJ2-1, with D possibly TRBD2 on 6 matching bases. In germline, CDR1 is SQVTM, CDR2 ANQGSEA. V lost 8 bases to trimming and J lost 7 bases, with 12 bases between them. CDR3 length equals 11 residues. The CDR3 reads CSSGVGNEQFF. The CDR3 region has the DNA TGCAGCTCGGGGGTGGGGAATGAGCAGTTCTTC.

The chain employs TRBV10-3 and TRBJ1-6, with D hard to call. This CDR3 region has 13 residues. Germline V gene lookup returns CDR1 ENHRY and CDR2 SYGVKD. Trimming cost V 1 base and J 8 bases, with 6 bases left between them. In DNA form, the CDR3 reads TGTGCCATCAGTGAGTTAGAGTATTCACCCCTCCACTTT. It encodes CAISELEYSPLHF.

The DNA of the CDR3 is TGCGCCAGCAGCCCGACGCGGGACGGCTCCTACGAGCAGTACTTC. Its protein is CASSPTRDGSYEQYF. The rearrangement uses TRBV5-1 and TRBJ2-5, with TRBD2 as a possible D gene (6 bases). The J call is doubtful: the DNA matches TRBJ2-7 better. CDR1 is SGHRS, CDR2 YFSETQ, per germline. The CDR3 length is 15 residues.

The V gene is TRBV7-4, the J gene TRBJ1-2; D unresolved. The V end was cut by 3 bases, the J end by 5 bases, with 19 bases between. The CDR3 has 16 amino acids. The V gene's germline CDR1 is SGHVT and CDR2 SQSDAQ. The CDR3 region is CASSFELRGRRYGYTF. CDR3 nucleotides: TGTGCCAGCAGCTTTGAGCTCAGAGGGCGTCGATATGGCTACACCTTC.

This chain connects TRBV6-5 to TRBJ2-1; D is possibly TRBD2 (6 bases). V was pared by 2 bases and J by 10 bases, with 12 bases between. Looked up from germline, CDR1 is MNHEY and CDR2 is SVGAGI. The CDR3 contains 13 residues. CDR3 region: CASSYDGGREQFF. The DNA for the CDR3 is TGTGCCAGCAGTTACGACGGTGGGAGGGAGCAGTTCTTC.

DNA of the CDR3: TGTGCCAGCATGGTTTTTTCGGCGGCTAGCACAGATACGCAGTATTTT. Translating it yields CASMVFSAASTDTQYF. The V and J genes are TRBV2 and TRBJ2-3; D gene uncertain. Per germline, CDR1 SNHLY and CDR2 FYNNEI. The CDR3 length is 16 residues. V lost 7 bases to trimming and J lost 0 bases, with 17 bases between them.

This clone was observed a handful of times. The CDR3 DNA follows: TGTGCCATACAACAGGGGGCCCACACTGAAGCTTTCTTT. It is translated as CAIQQGAHTEAFF. This chain uses TRBV2 with TRBJ1-1; 9 bases fit TRBD1. This CDR3 spans 13 amino acids. Looked up from germline, CDR1 is SNHLY and CDR2 is FYNNEI. Unmatched junction bases numbered 6, after V lost 10 bases and J lost 3 bases.

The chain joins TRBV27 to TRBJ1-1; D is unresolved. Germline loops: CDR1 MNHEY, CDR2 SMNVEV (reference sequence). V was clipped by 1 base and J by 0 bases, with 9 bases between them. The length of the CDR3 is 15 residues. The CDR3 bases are TGTGCCAGCAGTTTATTTGGGGAGATGAACACTGAAGCTTTCTTT. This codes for CASSLFGEMNTEAFF.

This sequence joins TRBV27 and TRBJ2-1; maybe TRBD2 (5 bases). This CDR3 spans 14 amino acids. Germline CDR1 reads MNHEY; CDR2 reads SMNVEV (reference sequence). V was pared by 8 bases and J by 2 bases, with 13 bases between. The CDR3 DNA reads TGTGCCAGCTCAGATCGGGGTACCTACAATGAGCAGTTCTTC. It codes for CASSDRGTYNEQFF.

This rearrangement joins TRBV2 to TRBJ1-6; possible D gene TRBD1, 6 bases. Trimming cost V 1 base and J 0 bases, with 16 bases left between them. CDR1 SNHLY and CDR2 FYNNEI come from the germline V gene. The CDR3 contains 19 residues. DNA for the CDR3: TGTGCCAGCAGTGAAGTGGGGGGGCCAAAGAGCTCCTATAATTCACCCCTCCACTTT. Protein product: CASSEVGGPKSSYNSPLHF.

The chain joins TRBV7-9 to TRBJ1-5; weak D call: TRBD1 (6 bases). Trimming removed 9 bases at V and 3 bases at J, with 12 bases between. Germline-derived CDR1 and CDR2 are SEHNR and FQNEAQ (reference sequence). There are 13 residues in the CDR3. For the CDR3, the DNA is TGTGCCAGTACCAGGGGTAACAATCAGCCCCAGCATTTT. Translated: CASTRGNNQPQHF.

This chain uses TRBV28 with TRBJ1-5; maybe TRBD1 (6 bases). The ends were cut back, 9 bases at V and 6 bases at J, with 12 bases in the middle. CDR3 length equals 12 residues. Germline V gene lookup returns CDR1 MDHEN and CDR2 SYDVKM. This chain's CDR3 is CASTGLGQPQHF. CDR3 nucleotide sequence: TGTGCCAGTACAGGGCTAGGTCAGCCCCAGCATTTT. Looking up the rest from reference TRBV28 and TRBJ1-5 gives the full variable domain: DVKVTQSSRYLVKRTGEKVFLECVQDMDHENMFWYRQDPGLGLRLIYFSYDVKMKEKGDIPEGYSVSREKKERFSLILESASTNQTSMYLCASTGLGQPQHFGDGTRLSIL.

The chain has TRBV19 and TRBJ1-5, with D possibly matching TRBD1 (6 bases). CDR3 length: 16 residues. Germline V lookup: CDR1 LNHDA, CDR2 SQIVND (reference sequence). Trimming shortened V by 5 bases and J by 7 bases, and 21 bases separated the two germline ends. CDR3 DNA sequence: TGTGCCAGTAGTTTTGACACAGGGAGCTACAGGCAGCCCCAGCATTTT. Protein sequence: CASSFDTGSYRQPQHF.

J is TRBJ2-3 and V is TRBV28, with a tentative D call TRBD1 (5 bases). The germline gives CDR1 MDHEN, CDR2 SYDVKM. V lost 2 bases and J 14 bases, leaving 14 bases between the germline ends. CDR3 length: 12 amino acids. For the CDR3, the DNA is TGTGCCAGCAGTTTACAAGAAACCAGGGCGTATTTT. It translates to CASSLQETRAYF. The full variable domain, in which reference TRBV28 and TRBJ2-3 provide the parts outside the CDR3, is DVKVTQSSRYLVKRTGEKVFLECVQDMDHENMFWYRQDPGLGLRLIYFSYDVKMKEKGDIPEGYSVSREKKERFSLILESASTNQTSMYLCASSLQETRAYFGPGTRLTVL.

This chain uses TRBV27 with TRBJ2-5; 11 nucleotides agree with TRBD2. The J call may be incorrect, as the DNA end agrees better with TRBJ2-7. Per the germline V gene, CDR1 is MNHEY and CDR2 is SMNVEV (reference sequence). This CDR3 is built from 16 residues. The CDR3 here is CASSSGTSGHSYEQYF. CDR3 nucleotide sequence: TGTGCCAGCAGTTCTGGGACTAGCGGACACTCCTACGAGCAGTACTTC.

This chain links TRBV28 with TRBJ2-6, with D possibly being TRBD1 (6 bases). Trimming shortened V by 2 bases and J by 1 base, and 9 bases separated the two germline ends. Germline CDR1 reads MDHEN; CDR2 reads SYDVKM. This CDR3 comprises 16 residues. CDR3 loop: CASSLRGGSGANVLTF. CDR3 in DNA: TGTGCCAGCAGTTTAAGAGGGGGTTCTGGGGCCAACGTCCTGACTTTC.

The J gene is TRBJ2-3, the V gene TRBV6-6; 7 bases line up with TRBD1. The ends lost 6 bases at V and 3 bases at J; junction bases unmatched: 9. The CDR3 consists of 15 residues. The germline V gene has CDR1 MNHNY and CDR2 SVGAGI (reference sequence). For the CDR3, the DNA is TGTGCCAGCAGCAGACAGGGACGGCAGACAGATACGCAGTATTTT. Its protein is CASSRQGRQTDTQYF.

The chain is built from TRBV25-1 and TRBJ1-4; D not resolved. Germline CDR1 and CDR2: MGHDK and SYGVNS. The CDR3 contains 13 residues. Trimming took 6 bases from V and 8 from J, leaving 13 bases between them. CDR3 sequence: CASRSGKQEKLFF. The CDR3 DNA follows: TGTGCCAGCAGATCCGGGAAACAGGAAAAACTGTTTTTT.

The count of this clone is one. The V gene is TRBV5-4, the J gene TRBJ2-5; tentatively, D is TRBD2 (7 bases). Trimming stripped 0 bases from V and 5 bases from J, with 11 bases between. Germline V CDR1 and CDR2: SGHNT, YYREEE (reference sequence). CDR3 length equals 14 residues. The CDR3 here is CASSLGGGWETQYF. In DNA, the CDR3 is TGTGCCAGCAGCTTGGGCGGGGGCTGGGAGACCCAGTACTTC.

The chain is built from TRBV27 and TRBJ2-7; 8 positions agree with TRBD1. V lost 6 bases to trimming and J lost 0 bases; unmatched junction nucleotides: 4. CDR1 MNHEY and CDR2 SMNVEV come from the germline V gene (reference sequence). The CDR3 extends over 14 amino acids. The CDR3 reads CASSRDRYSYEQYF. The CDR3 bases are TGTGCCAGCAGCAGGGACAGGTACTCCTACGAGCAGTACTTC.